These 9 T cell receptor beta chains came from one sample sequenced in a study of type 1 and type 2 diabetes patients. Amplification started from genomic DNA. Multiplex PCR with 30 forward and 13 reverse primers amplified the TCR beta CDR3. TCRdb reprocessed the multiplex PCR reads with MiXCR, giving one entry per CDR3 protein. The repertoire includes 250,000 or so distinct CDR3 sequences, roughly 50% of them detected once, and around 13% sits in the top ten. Sequences were obtained from peripheral blood mononuclear cells (PBMCs). The origin of the receptors is a man between 18 and 35 years old with type 2 diabetes.

In DNA, the CDR3 is TGTGCCAGCAGTAAAGCGGGGAATCTCCAGCCCCAGCATTTT. It codes for CASSKAGNLQPQHF. The chain joins TRBV6-5 to TRBJ1-5; D gene ambiguous. The length of the CDR3 is 14 residues. V was trimmed by 5 bases and J by 7 bases, leaving 15 bases between them. Germline loops: CDR1 MNHEY, CDR2 SVGAGI.

This clonotype has more than one count but fewer than ten. The rearrangement uses TRBV7-2 and TRBJ2-7; D remains unclear. CDR3 length: 14 residues. V dropped 1 base and J dropped 2 bases, with 9 bases sitting between them. Germline lookup yields CDR1 SGHTA and CDR2 FQGNSA. The CDR3: CASSLEPGPYEQYF. The CDR3 nucleotides read TGTGCCAGCAGCTTAGAACCCGGCCCCTACGAGCAGTACTTC.

The chain uses TRBV10-1 and TRBJ2-2, with D possibly TRBD1 on 6 matching bases. CDR1 WNHNN and CDR2 SYGVQD come from the germline V gene (reference sequence). The CDR3 sequence is 15 residues long. Trimming left V 8 bases short and J 2 bases short, with 15 bases between. The CDR3 reads CASSERGINTGELFF. The DNA for the CDR3 is TGCGCCAGCTCCGAGAGGGGGATAAACACCGGGGAGCTGTTTTTT.

The V gene is TRBV15, the J gene TRBJ2-5; D tentatively fits TRBD1 or TRBD2 (5 bases each). CDR1 LNHNV and CDR2 YYDKDF come from the germline V gene (reference sequence). V was pared by 9 bases and J by 1 base, with 9 bases between. The CDR3 is 12 residues long. As DNA, the CDR3 is TGTGCCACGGGGGAATTCCAAGAGACCCAGTACTTC. Protein: CATGEFQETQYF.

The chain couples TRBV11-1 to TRBJ2-7, with 7 nucleotides matching TRBD1. The CDR3 extends over 14 amino acids. V was clipped by 5 bases and J by 5 bases; unmatched bases: 9. The germline V gene encodes CDR1 SGHAT and CDR2 FQDESV (reference sequence). Here the CDR3 DNA reads TGTGCCAGCAGCATAGAGGGGGCGGCCGACGAGCAGTACTTC. Translated, it gives CASSIEGAADEQYF.

This clonotype was picked up one time. This chain joins TRBV5-1 and TRBJ2-7, with 10 positions matching TRBD2. Gene TRBJ2-5 matches the end of the DNA better, so the J call may be wrong. Germline V lookup: CDR1 SGHRS, CDR2 YFSETQ. The CDR3 has 14 amino acids. DNA of the CDR3: TGCGCCAGCACCCTAGCGGGGGCAGAGGAGACCCAGTACTTC. Translated: CASTLAGAEETQYF.

The CDR3 DNA follows: TGTGCCAGCAGTGAACGACACGGCAATCAGCCCCAGCATTTT. This sequence encodes CASSERHGNQPQHF. The chain uses TRBV6-1 and TRBJ1-5; D gene ambiguous. Germline CDR1 is MNHNS and CDR2 is SASEGT. The CDR3 length is 14 residues. Trimming stripped 2 bases from V and 2 bases from J, with 7 bases between.

The chain is built from TRBV6-1 and TRBJ1-1; TRBD1 is a possible D gene (6 bases). The germline CDR1 and CDR2 sequences are MNHNS and SASEGT. The CDR3 covers 14 residues. Trimming removed 7 bases at V and 4 bases at J, with 16 bases between. The CDR3 reads CASTGEQGSTEAFF. DNA of the CDR3: TGTGCCAGCACAGGTGAGCAGGGGAGCACTGAAGCTTTCTTT.

In this sample, this clonotype turned up a few times. The rearrangement joins TRBV20-1 to TRBJ2-7; D may be TRBD2 (6 bases). The germline CDR1 and CDR2 sequences are DFQATT and SNEGSKA (reference sequence). CDR3 length equals 14 residues. Trimming left V 5 bases short and J 3 bases short, with 17 bases between. CDR3 coding DNA: TGCAGTGCTCTGCGTGGTAGCGGATACTACGAGCAGTACTTC. Residues: CSALRGSGYYEQYF.